One T cell receptor beta chain is described in this entry. Its antigen remains unidentified. What was sequenced were expressed TCRB transcripts, since all of the isolated RNA had been reverse transcribed. Clones were read by immunoSEQ multiplex PCR, and TCRdb kept only the in-frame ones, dropping some. The data show hundreds of thousands of clones, with 17% seen just once and 0.023% held by the top ten. The sample is drawn from a study of beta chain features in type 1 diabetes. Study-level points and caveats: An over-representation of cells with high TCR expression could result from cDNA sequencing.

Germline V gives CDR1 MDHEN, CDR2 SYDVKM. CDR3 size: 16 residues. V gave up 6 bases and J gave up 0 bases, with 18 bases separating them. The sequenced sample was naive CD4+ T cells from blood. This chain links TRBV28 with TRBJ2-7; D is tentatively TRBD1 or TRBD2 (6 bases each). The TCR comes from a woman aged 18-30 years in good health. CDR3 sequence reads: CASSLTTGRSSYEQYF. For the CDR3, the DNA is TGTGCCAGCAGCTTAACCACAGGGAGGAGCTCCTACGAGCAGTACTTC.